The 3 T cell receptor beta chains given below trace back to one sample, sequenced in a study of cytomegalovirus exposure and HLA in healthy donors. PCR primers comprised 60 Vbeta and 13 Jbeta primers. Assay used: immunoSEQ multiplex PCR; TCRdb lists only in-frame clones, some missing. Found here are more than 150,000 clones, 70% to 85% of them singletons; the top ten hold 0.95% to 1.5%. Sequencing was performed on PBMCs. These receptors came from a girl aged 2 to 9 in good health and CMV-seropositive.

V is TRBV9 and J is TRBJ1-1; D is undetermined. Germline CDR1 and CDR2: SGDLS and YYNGEE. V was clipped by 4 bases and J by 1 base, with 17 bases between them. CDR3 size: 16 residues. The CDR3 coding sequence is TGTGCCAGCAGCTCGACTCAGAATGGATGGAACACTGAAGCTTTCTTT. This encodes CASSSTQNGWNTEAFF.

The V call is TRBV11-2, the J call TRBJ2-7; D is undetermined. With 3 bases removed from V and 6 bases from J, the gap between germline ends came to 15 bases. The CDR3 has 14 amino acids. Germline values: CDR1 SGHAT, CDR2 FQNNGV. The CDR3 loop reads CASSFGLRFGEQYF. The DNA for the CDR3 is TGTGCCAGCAGCTTTGGGCTGAGATTCGGCGAGCAGTACTTC.

The rearrangement uses TRBV4-1 and TRBJ2-5, with TRBD2 matching 9 bases. Trimming took 6 bases from V and 4 from J; bases not matched to a gene: 12. The CDR3 sequence is 16 residues long. In germline, CDR1 is MGHRA, CDR2 YSYEKL. The CDR3 coding sequence is TGCGCCAGCAGACGAGAAGGTGGCGGGAGGGGAGAGACCCAGTACTTC. Translating it yields CASRREGGGRGETQYF.